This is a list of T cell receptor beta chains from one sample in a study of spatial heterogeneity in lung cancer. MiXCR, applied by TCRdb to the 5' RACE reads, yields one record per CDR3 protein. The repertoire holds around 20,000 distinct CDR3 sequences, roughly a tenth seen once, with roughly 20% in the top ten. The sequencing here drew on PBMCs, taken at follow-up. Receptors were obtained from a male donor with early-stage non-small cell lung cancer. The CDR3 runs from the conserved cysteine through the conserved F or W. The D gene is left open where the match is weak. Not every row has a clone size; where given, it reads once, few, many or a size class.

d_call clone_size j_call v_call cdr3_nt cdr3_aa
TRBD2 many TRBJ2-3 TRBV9 TGTGCCAGCAGCGTTAGCGGGAGCACAGATACGCAGTATTTT CASSVSGSTDTQYF
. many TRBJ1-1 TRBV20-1 TGCAGTGCTAGAGGTCTCATGAACACTGAAGCTTTCTTT CSARGLMNTEAFF
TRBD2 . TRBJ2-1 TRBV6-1 TGTGCCAGCCGACTAGCGGGGGTGCGTGCGGAGCAGTTCTTC CASRLAGVRAEQFF
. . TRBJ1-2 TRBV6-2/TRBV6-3 TGTGCCAGCAGAGACCGGGACACCGATGGCTACACCTTC CASRDRDTDGYTF
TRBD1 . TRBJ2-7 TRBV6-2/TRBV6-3 TGTGCCAGCAGTTACCCCTCCCGGGGACAGGACTCCTACGAGCAGTACTTC CASSYPSRGQDSYEQYF
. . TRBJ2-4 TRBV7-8 TGTGCCAGCAGTGATGGGGGAGCTTACGAGAACATTCAGTACTTC CASSDGGAYENIQYF
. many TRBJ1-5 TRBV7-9 TGTGCCAGCAGCTTAGGGGGGTTTCAGCCCCAGCATTTT CASSLGGFQPQHF
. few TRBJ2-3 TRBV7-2 TGTGCCAGCAGCTTAAAATTGTCTTCGCAGTATTTT CASSLKLSSQYF
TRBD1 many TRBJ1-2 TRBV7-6 TGTGCCAGCAGCCCCAGCGGCAGGGGGCTAGGTGGCTACACCTTC CASSPSGRGLGGYTF
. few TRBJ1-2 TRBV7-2 TGTGCCAGCAGCTTAGAACATTCCAACTATGGCTACACCTTC CASSLEHSNYGYTF
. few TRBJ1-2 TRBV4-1 TGCGCCAGCAGCCAAGATGATCGGTCTCGCAAATACACCTTC CASSQDDRSRKYTF
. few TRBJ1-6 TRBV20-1 TGCAGTGCTAGAGATCTGCACAGACAATTTAATTCACCCCTCCACTTT CSARDLHRQFNSPLHF
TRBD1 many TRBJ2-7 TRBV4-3 TGCGCCAGCAGCCAGGGGACAGGCCAAAACTACGAGCAGTACTTC CASSQGTGQNYEQYF
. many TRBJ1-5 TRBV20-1 TGCAGTGCTAGAGCCGACAGAACCCAGCCCCAGCATTTT CSARADRTQPQHF
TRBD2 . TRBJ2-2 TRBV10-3 TGTGCCGCCGCGGGAGGCCCGAACACCGGGGAGCTGTTTTTT CAAAGGPNTGELFF
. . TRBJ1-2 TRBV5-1 TGCGCCAGCAGCTTGGAAGTCCCCTCCCCTGGCTACACCTTC CASSLEVPSPGYTF
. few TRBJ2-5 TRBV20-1 TGCAGTGCTAGAGATGACCAGCGACAAGAGACCCAGTACTTC CSARDDQRQETQYF
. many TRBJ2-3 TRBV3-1 TGTGCCAGCAGCCAAGATCTTCAGGGGCCAGATACGCAGTATTTT CASSQDLQGPDTQYF
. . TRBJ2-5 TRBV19 TGTGCCAGTAGTACGGCAGGCCAAGAGACCCAGTACTTC CASSTAGQETQYF
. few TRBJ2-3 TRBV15 TGTGTCACCAGCAGAGGTGGCAACACAGATACGCAGTATTTT CVTSRGGNTDTQYF
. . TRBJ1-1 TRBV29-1 TGCAGCGTTGTAGGCGTGGTGAACACTGAAGCTTTCTTT CSVVGVVNTEAFF
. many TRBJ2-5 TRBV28 TGTGCCAGCAGTTTAGAGTTGGAGGGGAGGCCCGTCGGTGAGACCCAGTACTTC CASSLELEGRPVGETQYF
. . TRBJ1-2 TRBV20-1 TGCAGTGCTAGAGGGGTGTTGGGAGACTATGGCTACACCTTC CSARGVLGDYGYTF
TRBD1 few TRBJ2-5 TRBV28 TGTGCCAGCAGATTGACAGGGGGCCAAGAGACCCAGTACTTC CASRLTGGQETQYF
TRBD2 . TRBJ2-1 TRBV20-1 TGCAGTGCCTCAGACTTAGCGGGGTTGAACTACAATGAGCAGTTCTTC CSASDLAGLNYNEQFF
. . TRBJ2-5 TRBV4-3 TGCGCCAGCAGCCAAGGAGGATCGGGGTACCAAGAGACCCAGTACTTC CASSQGGSGYQETQYF
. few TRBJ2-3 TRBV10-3 TGTGCCATCAGTGATCGGGGAGGCGCAGATACGCAGTATTTT CAISDRGGADTQYF
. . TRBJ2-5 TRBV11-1 TGTGCCAGCAGCTTAATGGGGTTTAAGACCCAGTACTTC CASSLMGFKTQYF
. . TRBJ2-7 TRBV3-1 TGTGCCAGCAGCCCCCGGGGAGCGGGCGCATACTACGAGCAGTACTTC CASSPRGAGAYYEQYF
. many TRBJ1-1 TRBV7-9 TGTGCCAGCAGCTTAAAGGGTTACACTGAAGCTTTCTTT CASSLKGYTEAFF
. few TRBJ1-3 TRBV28 TGTGCCAGCACCCAATGGGGGACCTCTGGAAACACCATATATTTT CASTQWGTSGNTIYF
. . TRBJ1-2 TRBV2 TGTGCCAGCAGTGAGCCCACAGTGGACTATGGCTACACCTTC CASSEPTVDYGYTF
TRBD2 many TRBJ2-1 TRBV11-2 TGTGCCAGCAGCCAGACTAGCGGGGGCGGCAATGAGCAGTTCTTC CASSQTSGGGNEQFF
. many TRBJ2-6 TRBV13 TGTGCCAGCAGCTCTGGGACCGAACTCAGCTCTGGGGCCAACGTCCTGACTTTC CASSSGTELSSGANVLTF
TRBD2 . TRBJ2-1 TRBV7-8 TGTGCCAGCAGCTTTGGGAAGCGGGGGGGCCAGGAGCAGTTCTTC CASSFGKRGGQEQFF
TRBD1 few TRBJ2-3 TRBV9 TGTGCCAGCAGCCCCCAGGGGGACGGAGATACGCAGTATTTT CASSPQGDGDTQYF
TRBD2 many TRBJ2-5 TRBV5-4 TGTGCCAGCAGCCGTAGCGGGGGGGCAACGGGAGAGACCCAGTACTTC CASSRSGGATGETQYF
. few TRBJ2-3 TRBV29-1 TGCAGCGTTGGCCGGGGGCCAGCAGATACGCAGTATTTT CSVGRGPADTQYF
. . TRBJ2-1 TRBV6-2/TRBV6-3 TGTGCCAGCAGTTACCTCCGCTCATACAATGAGCAGTTCTTC CASSYLRSYNEQFF
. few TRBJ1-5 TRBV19 TGTGCCAGTAGTATCCAGCATTTTCAGCCCCAGCATTTT CASSIQHFQPQHF
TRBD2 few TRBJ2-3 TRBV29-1 TGCAGCGTTGAATCGAGCGGGGCCACAGATACGCAGTATTTT CSVESSGATDTQYF
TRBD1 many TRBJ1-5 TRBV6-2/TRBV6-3 TGTGCCAGCAGAAGCCGGGACAGGCATCAGCCCCAGCATTTT CASRSRDRHQPQHF
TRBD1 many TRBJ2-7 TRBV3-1 TGTGCCAGCAGCCCCCGGACAGGGAAAGGGTACGAGCAGTACTTC CASSPRTGKGYEQYF
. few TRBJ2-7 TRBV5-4 TGTGCCAGCAGCTCCGGGTCCTCCTACGAGCAGTACTTC CASSSGSSYEQYF
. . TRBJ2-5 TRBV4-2 TGTGCCAGCAGCCAATACACTAGCCAGCAAGAGACCCAGTACTTC CASSQYTSQQETQYF
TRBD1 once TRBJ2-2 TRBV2 TGTGCCAGCCGGACAGGGCCGAACACTGGGGAGCTGTTTTTT CASRTGPNTGELFF
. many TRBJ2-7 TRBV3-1 TGTGCCAGCAGCGAGGGGGGCGAGCAGTACTTC CASSEGGEQYF
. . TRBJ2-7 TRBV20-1 TGCAGTGCCCCCGACGGGGAGAACTCCTACGAGCAGTACTTC CSAPDGENSYEQYF
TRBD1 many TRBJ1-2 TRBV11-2 TGTGCCAGCAGCGGGACCAGGGGGCGAAGCTATGGCTACACCTTC CASSGTRGRSYGYTF
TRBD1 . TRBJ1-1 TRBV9 TGTGCCAGCAGAGGACAGGGGAGGACTGAAGCTTTCTTT CASRGQGRTEAFF
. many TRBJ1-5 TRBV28 TGTGCCAGCAGTTTATCTGTAAGGCCCCAGCATTTT CASSLSVRPQHF
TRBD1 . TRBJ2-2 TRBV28 TGTGCCAGCAGTTCCACCGGACAGGCGAACACCGGGGAGCTGTTTTTT CASSSTGQANTGELFF
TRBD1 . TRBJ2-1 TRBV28 TGTGCCAGCAGTCCGACAGGGGCCCCCTACAATGAGCAGTTCTTC CASSPTGAPYNEQFF
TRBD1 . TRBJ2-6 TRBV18 TGTGCCAGCTCGGGCAGGGGGCTCCCTGAGGCCAACGTCCTGACTTTC CASSGRGLPEANVLTF